The following is a T cell receptor (beta chain) sequence with its context. Its specificity is unknown. In TCRdb, the RT-PCR reads were re-called with MiXCR into one record per CDR3 protein. Seen here are hundreds of thousands of distinct CDR3 sequences, 12% observed once, and the top ten hold roughly 10%. The data derive from a study of response to subunit inactivated influenza vaccine. Study results and limitations: Each seasonal influenza vaccination, the authors suggested, recruits few new T cells.

This CDR3 region has 14 residues. With V trimmed by 7 bases and J by 1 base, 6 bases remained unmatched. Germline V gives CDR1 MNHNS, CDR2 SASEGT. The chain carries TRBV6-1 and TRBJ1-1; TRBD1 matches 7 bases. This TCR came from a man in his forties or fifties who received an inactivated influenza vaccine. Sequences were derived from PBMCs from blood, sampled on the day of vaccination. The CDR3, as DNA: TGTGCCAGCACCCCAGGGGGGGGGAACACTGAAGCTTTCTTT. This codes for CASTPGGGNTEAFF.